This TCR beta chain was identified during a study of T cells expressing NK-cell markers. TCRdb re-called the 5' RACE reads; one entry per CDR3 protein, DNA not given. Recorded for this sample: 120,000 to 150,000 distinct CDR3 sequences. The receptor was isolated from a young man in good health. The sequenced sample consisted of blood T cells: a sorted CD56 or NKG2C T cell subset, CD4+ or CD8+ T cells, or bulk PBMC T cells (not recorded which).

The CDR3 protein is CASDTAESGPPETQYF. The chain joins TRBV5-6 to TRBJ2-5. The CDR3 length is 16 residues. CDR1 is SGHDT and CDR2 is YYEEEE in the germline V gene.